This T cell receptor beta chain was found in a study of neurological immune-mediated disorders. Via MiXCR, TCRdb re-called the 5' RACE reads, giving one row per CDR3 protein. The table includes 60,000 to 75,000 distinct CDR3 sequences, 9.7% detected once. This clonotype was observed at least ten times. Time point described: longitudinal time-point 2. Unsorted libraries used 2 million PBMCs kept at -80 degrees C. The CDR3 contains 16 residues. The V end lost 1 base, the J end lost 0 bases, and 10 bases lay between the germline ends. Germline values: CDR1 SNHLY, CDR2 FYNNEI. The sequenced sample consisted of PBMCs. This receptor was taken from a man under 40 in good health. The genes are TRBV2 and TRBJ2-4; D not certain. The CDR3 coding sequence is TGTGCCAGCAGTGAAGAATGGTCCCTAGCCAAAAACATTCAGTACTTC. Translating it yields CASSEEWSLAKNIQYF.